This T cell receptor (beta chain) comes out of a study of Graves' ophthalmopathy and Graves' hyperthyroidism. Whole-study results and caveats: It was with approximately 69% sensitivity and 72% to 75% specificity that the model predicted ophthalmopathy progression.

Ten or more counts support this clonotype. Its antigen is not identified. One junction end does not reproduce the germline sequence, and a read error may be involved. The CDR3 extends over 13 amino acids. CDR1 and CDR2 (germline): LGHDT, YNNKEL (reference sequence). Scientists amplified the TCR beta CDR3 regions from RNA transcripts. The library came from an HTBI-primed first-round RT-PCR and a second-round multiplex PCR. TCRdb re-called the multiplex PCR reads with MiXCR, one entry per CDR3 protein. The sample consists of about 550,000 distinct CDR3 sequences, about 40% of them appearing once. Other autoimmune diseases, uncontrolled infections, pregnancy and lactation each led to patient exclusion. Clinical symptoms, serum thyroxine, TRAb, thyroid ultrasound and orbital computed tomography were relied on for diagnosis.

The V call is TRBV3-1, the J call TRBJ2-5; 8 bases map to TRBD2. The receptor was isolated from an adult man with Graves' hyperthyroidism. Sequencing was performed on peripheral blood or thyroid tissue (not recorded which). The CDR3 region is CASSQDRGGDMDF. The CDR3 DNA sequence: TGTGCCAGCAGCCAAGATCGGGGGGGAGACATGGACTTC.